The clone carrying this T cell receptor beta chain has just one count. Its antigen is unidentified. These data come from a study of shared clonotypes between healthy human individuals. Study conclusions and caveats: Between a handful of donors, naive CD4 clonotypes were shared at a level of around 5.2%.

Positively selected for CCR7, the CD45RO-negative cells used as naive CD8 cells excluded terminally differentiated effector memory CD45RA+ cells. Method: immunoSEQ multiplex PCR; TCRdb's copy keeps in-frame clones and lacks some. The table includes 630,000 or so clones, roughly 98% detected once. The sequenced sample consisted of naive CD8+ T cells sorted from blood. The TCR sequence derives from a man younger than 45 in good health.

CDR3 region: CASSPDWSPLDEQFF. CDR3 bases: TGTGCCAGCTCACCCGACTGGAGCCCCCTTGATGAGCAGTTCTTC. The rearrangement joins TRBV18 to TRBJ2-1; D is unclear. This CDR3 contains 15 residues. CDR1 is KGHSH and CDR2 is LQKENI in the germline V gene. V lost 3 bases, J lost 8 bases, and 17 bases lay in between.